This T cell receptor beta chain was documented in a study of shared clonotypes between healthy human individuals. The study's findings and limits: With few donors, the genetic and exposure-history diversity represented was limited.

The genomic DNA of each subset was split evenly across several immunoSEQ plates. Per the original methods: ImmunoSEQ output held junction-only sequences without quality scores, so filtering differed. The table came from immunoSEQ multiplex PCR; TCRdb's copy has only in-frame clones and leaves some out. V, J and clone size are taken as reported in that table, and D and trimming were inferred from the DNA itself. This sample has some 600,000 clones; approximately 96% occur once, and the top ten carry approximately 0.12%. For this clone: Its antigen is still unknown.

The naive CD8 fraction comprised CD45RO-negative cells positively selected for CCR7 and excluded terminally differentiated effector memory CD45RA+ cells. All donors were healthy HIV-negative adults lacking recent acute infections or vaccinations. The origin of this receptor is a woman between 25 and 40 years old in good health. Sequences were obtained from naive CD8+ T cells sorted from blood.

The CDR3 DNA reads as TGCGATCAGCTCATCGAGGGTGAAGCTTTCTTT. Protein: CDQLIEGEAFF. The J gene is TRBJ1-1, the V gene TRBV29-1; D gene uncertain. Germline values: CDR1 SQVTM, CDR2 ANQGSEA. The CDR3 sequence is 11 residues long. The full variable domain, completed using reference TRBV29-1 and TRBJ1-1, is SAVISQKPSRDICQRGTSLTIQCQVDSQVTMMFWYRQQPGQSLTLIATANQGSEATYESGFVIDKFPISRPNLTFSTLTVSNMSPEDSSIYLCDQLIEGEAFFGQGTRLTVV.